This passage covers 29 T cell receptor beta chains from one sample sequenced in a study of shared clonotypes between healthy human individuals. Assay: immunoSEQ multiplex PCR; the TCRdb copy retains only in-frame clones and omits some. This sample yields about 320,000 clones, of which more than 75% are seen a single time; roughly 16% belongs to the top ten. The sequenced material came from memory CD8+ T cells sorted from blood. The subset denotes: CD45RO+ cells pooled with CCR7-negative TemRA cells. These receptors all stem from a man between 18 and 29 years old in good health.

The chain joins TRBV4-3 to TRBJ2-7, with unresolved D. Germline CDR1 and CDR2: LGHNA and YSLEER. The CDR3 is 16 amino acids. V was shortened by 0 bases and J by 5 bases, with 17 bases between the two germline ends. CDR3 sequence reads: CASSQDPEPRVNEQYF. CDR3 DNA: TGCGCCAGCAGCCAAGATCCTGAGCCCCGAGTGAACGAGCAGTACTTC.

The V call is TRBV7-2, the J call TRBJ1-1; no definite D call. Germline V gene lookup returns CDR1 SGHTA and CDR2 FQGNSA. CDR3 size: 13 residues. V was cut by 10 bases and J by 2 bases, with 14 bases left in between. The DNA of the CDR3 is TGTGCCACCCGGCGGGGAGAAAACACTGAAGCTTTCTTT. Its protein is CATRRGENTEAFF.

The chain recombines TRBV4-2 with TRBJ1-4, with D unresolved. CDR3 size: 13 residues. The V gene's germline CDR1 is LGHNA and CDR2 YNFKEQ. V was shortened by 0 bases and J by 6 bases, with 5 bases between the two germline ends. The CDR3 DNA is TGTGCCAGCAGCCAAGATAACCATGAAAAACTGTTTTTT. It is translated as CASSQDNHEKLFF.

This clone was seen repeatedly, ten times or more. V usage is TRBV29-1 and J usage is TRBJ2-7; 8 nucleotides align to TRBD1. Germline CDR1 SQVTM, CDR2 ANQGSEA. The CDR3 covers 12 residues. The junction had 5 bases not matched to a gene; V was cut back by 7 bases and J by 3 bases. The CDR3 bases are TGCAGCGCTGGGACAGGTTACTACGAGCAGTACTTC. The encoded protein is CSAGTGYYEQYF.

The sample holds one count of this clone. This sequence joins TRBV4-3 and TRBJ2-3, with TRBD2 matching over 8 bases. V dropped 1 base and J dropped 1; count of bases not matched to a gene: 4. The CDR3 has 16 amino acids. Germline V gene data show CDR1 as LGHNA and CDR2 as YSLEER. Here the CDR3 reads CASSQGAGVGTDTQYF. The CDR3 coding sequence is TGCGCCAGCAGCCAAGGAGCGGGAGTAGGCACAGATACGCAGTATTTT.

In its sample, this clone was seen a few times. The chain recombines TRBV6-1 with TRBJ2-3; 7 nucleotides line up with TRBD2. The CDR3 is 19 amino acids. J was trimmed by 2 bases and V by 1 base; bases with no gene match: 15. Germline values: CDR1 MNHNS, CDR2 SASEGT. The chain's CDR3 is CASSEGFLLSGDLTDTQYF. The CDR3 DNA follows: TGTGCCAGCAGTGAAGGATTCTTACTCAGCGGGGACCTCACAGATACGCAGTATTTT.

The chain carries TRBV6-5 and TRBJ2-5; 7 nucleotides align to TRBD2. The CDR3 is made up of 16 amino acids. Germline assignment: CDR1 MNHEY and CDR2 SVGAGI. Trimming took 0 bases from V and 3 from J; bases not matched to a gene: 7. The CDR3 nucleotides are TGTGCCAGCAGTTACTCTTGGCCAGCGGGAAAAGAGACCCAGTACTTC. Its protein is CASSYSWPAGKETQYF.

This chain uses TRBV10-1 with TRBJ2-1; TRBD2 matches 12 bases. The CDR3 loop spans 17 amino acids. Germline V CDR1 and CDR2: WNHNN, SYGVQD (reference sequence). Trimming cost V 3 bases and J 3 bases; bases outside gene matches: 6. CDR3 bases: TGCGCCAGCAGTGATCGTCTAGCGGGAGGGGGCTACAATGAGCAGTTCTTC. This sequence encodes CASSDRLAGGGYNEQFF.

The gene calls are TRBV6-6 and TRBJ1-5; 9 nucleotides align to TRBD1. From germline, CDR1 is MNHNY and CDR2 SVGAGI (reference sequence). The V gene end was trimmed by 7 bases and the J gene end by 2 bases; junction bases not matched to a gene: 6. The CDR3 has 15 amino acids. Here the CDR3 reads CASNLTGGRNQPQHF. The CDR3 DNA sequence: TGTGCCAGCAATCTTACAGGGGGCCGCAATCAGCCCCAGCATTTT.

J is TRBJ2-5 and V is TRBV27, with TRBD2 identical over 7 bases. The CDR3 sequence is 15 residues long. With V trimmed by 8 bases and J by 5 bases, 14 bases remained unmatched. The germline CDR1 and CDR2 sequences are MNHEY and SMNVEV (reference sequence). The CDR3 here is CASGPLPGGNETQYF. The CDR3 DNA reads as TGTGCCAGCGGACCTCTACCGGGAGGTAATGAGACCCAGTACTTC.

The chain carries TRBV11-2 and TRBJ2-7; D remains unclear. Germline-derived CDR1 and CDR2 are SGHAT and FQNNGV. The V end lost 0 bases, the J end lost 5 bases, and 8 bases lay between the germline ends. The CDR3 contains 13 residues. CDR3 bases: TGTGCCAGCAGCTTAGATTTACTCGACGAGCAGTACTTC. This encodes CASSLDLLDEQYF.

The chain uses TRBV6-1 and TRBJ1-1, with a tentative D call TRBD1 (6 bases). V lost 8 bases and J lost 6, with 7 bases in between. The CDR3 covers 10 residues. Germline V CDR1 and CDR2: MNHNS, SASEGT. CDR3 nucleotides: TGTGCCAGCGGGACACCTGAAGCTTTCTTT. This encodes CASGTPEAFF.

The J gene is TRBJ1-5, the V gene TRBV15; no clear D gene. Trimming pared 0 bases from V and 0 bases from J, leaving 6 bases between. The CDR3 covers 15 residues. Germline V gene data show CDR1 as LNHNV and CDR2 as YYDKDF (reference sequence). The CDR3 spells CATSRDTGSNQPQHF. The CDR3 DNA reads as TGTGCCACCAGCAGAGATACGGGTAGCAATCAGCCCCAGCATTTT.

The J gene is TRBJ1-5, the V gene TRBV5-6; possibly TRBD1 for D (5 bases). The CDR3 contains 14 residues. Germline CDR1 is SGHDT and CDR2 is YYEEEE. V was cut by 2 bases and J by 7 bases, with 13 bases left in between. CDR3 region: CASSFRVGEQPQHF. CDR3 in DNA: TGTGCCAGCAGCTTCCGGGTGGGGGAGCAGCCCCAGCATTTT.

The chain recombines TRBV5-4 with TRBJ2-7; D may be TRBD1 (5 bases). The CDR3 totals 14 residues. Trimming cost V 0 bases and J 2 bases, with 9 bases left between them. Germline CDR1 and CDR2: SGHNT and YYREEE (reference sequence). The CDR3 is CASSLGQSPYEQYF. CDR3 DNA: TGTGCCAGCAGCTTGGGACAGTCCCCCTACGAGCAGTACTTC.

This rearrangement joins TRBV27 to TRBJ2-7, with 7 bases aligning to TRBD2. V lost 3 bases and J lost 6; bases outside the gene matches: 5. The CDR3 covers 13 residues. CDR1 is MNHEY, CDR2 SMNVEV, per germline (reference sequence). CDR3 sequence (DNA): TGTGCCAGCAGTTTCTGGGGGGGTGGCGAGCAGTACTTC. Protein: CASSFWGGGEQYF.

This chain uses TRBV27 with TRBJ2-7, with D perhaps being TRBD1 or TRBD2 (5 bases each). CDR3 length equals 13 residues. CDR1 and CDR2 from the germline V gene are MNHEY and SMNVEV (reference sequence). With 4 bases removed from V and 2 bases from J, the gap between germline ends came to 9 bases. Here the CDR3 reads CASSSMGPYEQYF. DNA of the CDR3: TGTGCCAGCAGTTCTATGGGACCCTACGAGCAGTACTTC.

The J gene is TRBJ2-1, the V gene TRBV11-2; 8 bases are a match to TRBD2. Germline V gives CDR1 SGHAT, CDR2 FQNNGV. V was clipped by 1 base and J by 5 bases; unmatched bases: 10. The CDR3 runs 17 residues. The CDR3 nucleotides read TGTGCCAGCAGCTTAGCCAGCGGGGGCAAAGAGGACAATGAGCAGTTCTTC. This sequence encodes CASSLASGGKEDNEQFF. Together with reference TRBV11-2 and TRBJ2-1, the CDR3 gives the full variable domain: EAGVAQSPRYKIIEKRQSVAFWCNPISGHATLYWYQQILGQGPKLLIQFQNNGVVDDSQLPKDRFSAERLKGVDSTLKIQPAKLEDSAVYLCASSLASGGKEDNEQFFGPGTRLTVL.

The chain joins TRBV7-9 to TRBJ2-3; no clear D gene. The CDR3 is 13 amino acids. The V gene lost 5 bases and the J gene lost 5 bases, with 11 bases spanning the gap. Germline CDR1 reads SEHNR; CDR2 reads FQNEAQ (reference sequence). Here the CDR3 reads CASSATTGDTQYF. The CDR3 DNA follows: TGTGCCAGCAGCGCCACGACCGGAGATACGCAGTATTTT.

CDR3: CASSLAGGLVGELFF. CDR3 in DNA: TGTGCCAGCAGTCTAGCGGGGGGCCTAGTCGGGGAGCTGTTTTTT. This sequence joins TRBV27 and TRBJ2-2, with TRBD2 identical over 11 bases. The CDR3 has 15 residues. V lost 5 bases, J lost 7 bases, and 6 bases stayed unmatched. In germline, CDR1 is MNHEY, CDR2 SMNVEV (reference sequence).

This clone was seen only once. The chain uses TRBV14 and TRBJ1-2; TRBD1 matches 8 bases. Germline CDR1 SGHDN, CDR2 FVKESK. V shed 0 bases, J shed 4 bases, and the junction held 4 bases outside the gene matches. The CDR3 contains 15 residues. CDR3 residues: CASSQEFGTGYGYTF. DNA of the CDR3: TGTGCCAGCAGCCAAGAATTCGGGACAGGCTATGGCTACACCTTC.

The J gene is TRBJ2-4, the V gene TRBV6-6; possibly TRBD1 for D (6 bases). This CDR3 is 16 amino acids long. Germline loops: CDR1 MNHNY, CDR2 SVGAGI (reference sequence). V dropped 6 bases and J dropped 0 bases, with 15 bases sitting between them. The CDR3 DNA reads TGTGCCAGCAGCATAACAGGACAGCTAGCCAAAAACATTCAGTACTTC. Protein sequence: CASSITGQLAKNIQYF.

The CDR3 sequence is CATSKRQGGGEKLFF. DNA for the CDR3: TGTGCCACCAGCAAGCGACAGGGGGGCGGCGAAAAACTGTTTTTT. This chain links TRBV15 with TRBJ1-4; 9 nucleotides align to TRBD1. In germline, CDR1 is LNHNV, CDR2 YYDKDF (reference sequence). V lost 4 bases to trimming and J lost 8 bases; unmatched junction nucleotides: 8. This CDR3 is 15 amino acids long.

The chain links TRBV2 to TRBJ1-4; 8 nucleotides match TRBD1. The V gene's germline CDR1 is SNHLY and CDR2 FYNNEI. The CDR3 has 18 residues. Losses at the gene ends were 1 base for V and 4 bases for J; bases not matched to a gene: 11. The CDR3 here is CASSEVGAGGLGNEKLFF. The DNA for the CDR3 is TGTGCCAGCAGTGAAGTAGGGGCAGGGGGCTTAGGTAATGAAAAACTGTTTTTT.

The sample holds many counts of this clone. The rearrangement links TRBV4-1 to TRBJ2-7; 8 nucleotides match TRBD1. The V and J ends lost 1 base and 4 bases, in that order; junction bases with no gene match: 6. The CDR3 length is 15 residues. Germline V gene lookup returns CDR1 MGHRA and CDR2 YSYEKL. CDR3 amino acids: CASSQGGTGEYEQYF. The CDR3 nucleotides are TGCGCCAGCAGCCAAGGGGGGACAGGAGAATACGAGCAGTACTTC.

The chain is built from TRBV27 and TRBJ1-2; perhaps TRBD1 as D (5 bases). The CDR3 is made up of 12 amino acids. Between the trimmed V and J ends, which lost 6 bases and 8 bases, there was a span of 13 bases. Germline V lookup: CDR1 MNHEY, CDR2 SMNVEV (reference sequence). CDR3 DNA sequence: TGTGCCAGCAGGGGGGGAATTGAGGGCTACACCTTC. Translation gives CASRGGIEGYTF.

The chain employs TRBV7-3 and TRBJ1-2; weak D call: TRBD1 (5 bases). V was clipped by 3 bases and J by 7 bases, with 12 bases between them. Germline V CDR1 and CDR2: SGHTA, FQGTGA. The CDR3 is 13 residues long. The CDR3 spells CASSFSRVVGYTF. CDR3 in DNA: TGTGCCAGCAGCTTCTCCAGGGTAGTTGGCTACACCTTC.

J is TRBJ2-5 and V is TRBV25-1; D unresolved. The V end lost 2 bases, the J end lost 1 base, and 11 bases lay between the germline ends. This CDR3 comprises 15 residues. CDR1 is MGHDK, CDR2 SYGVNS, per germline. The CDR3 protein is CASSEGYTLQETQYF. CDR3 sequence (DNA): TGTGCCAGCAGTGAAGGCTATACACTCCAAGAGACCCAGTACTTC.

V usage is TRBV4-1 and J usage is TRBJ2-7; TRBD2 is a possible D gene (7 bases). CDR1 and CDR2 from the germline V gene are MGHRA and YSYEKL. This CDR3 contains 14 residues. V dropped 4 bases and J dropped 2 bases, with 12 bases sitting between them. The CDR3 spells CASSLKGGTYEQYF. CDR3 DNA sequence: TGCGCCAGCAGCCTGAAGGGGGGGACCTACGAGCAGTACTTC.